Reported below is one TCR beta chain. Its antigen is undetermined. This entry is derived from a study of T-cell memory formation after mild COVID-19. Study in general: TCR clusters mostly belonged to single donors. Whole-study results and caveats: Certain responding clones were present in pre-infection memory, suggesting participation of cross-reactive memory.

The germline gives CDR1 DFQATT, CDR2 SNEGSKA (reference sequence). The CDR3 has 13 amino acids. V was shortened by 6 bases and J by 3 bases, with 12 bases between the two germline ends. MiXCR, applied by TCRdb to the 5' RACE reads, yields one record per CDR3 protein. The table has over 350,000 distinct CDR3 sequences, about 16% seen once. The chain employs TRBV20-1 and TRBJ2-1, with D perhaps assigned TRBD1 or TRBD2 (5 bases each). What was sequenced was PBMCs or a T cell subset sorted from them (not recorded which). The receptor was derived from a man between 18 and 35 years old who had mild COVID-19 (a few samples of this study predate the infection). Cell type and time point are not known. This CDR3 reads CSAAGTLYNEQFF. In nucleotides, the CDR3 is TGCAGTGCCGCAGGGACCCTCTACAATGAGCAGTTCTTC.